This TCR beta chain was sequenced during a study of T cells in Graves' hyperthyroidism and ophthalmopathy. Overall study: At initial diagnosis, before any treatment had begun, peripheral blood was obtained.

Amplified TCR beta CDR3 regions came from RNA transcripts. Using the HTBI primer set, a first-round RT-PCR was run on the TCR CDR3. TCRdb called the multiplex PCR reads again in MiXCR, with one record for every CDR3 protein. The sample yields approximately 320,000 distinct CDR3 sequences, roughly 17% seen once. When ophthalmopathy did not progress within 18 months, Graves' hyperthyroidism was considered stable. Pregnant or lactating patients were excluded, as were those with uncontrolled infection or other autoimmune disease. From more than 9.5 ml of fresh peripheral blood, PBMCs were isolated. The junction had 12 bases not matched to a gene; V was cut back by 4 bases and J by 7 bases. CDR3 length: 16 amino acids. From germline, CDR1 is SGHRS and CDR2 YFSETQ. This clonotype appeared many times.

The origin of this receptor is a man aged 25-45 years with Graves' hyperthyroidism. Sequenced: blood. V is TRBV5-1 and J is TRBJ2-1; TRBD2 matches 9 bases. The CDR3 spells CASSRAGGPNQNEQFF. CDR3 coding DNA: TGCGCCAGCAGCCGCGCGGGAGGGCCAAATCAGAATGAGCAGTTCTTC.